Below, 23 T cell receptor beta chains from the same sample are listed, as sequenced in a study of CD8+ T cells in alopecia areata. Stated treatment: oral pan-JAK inhibitor, 5-10 mg twice daily. Sequencing templates came from extracted RNA that was reverse transcribed into cDNA. Sequencing used immunoSEQ multiplex PCR; TCRdb keeps in-frame clones, though not all of them. The sample shows 170,000 or so clones, around 50% of them seen only once. The sequencing here drew on CD8+ T cells sorted from blood, taken at week 24, from a patient treated with tofacitinib. Receptor source: a human donor with alopecia areata.

This sequence joins TRBV27 and TRBJ1-5, with D unresolved. The germline V and J ends were trimmed by 2 bases and 3 bases, with 11 bases remaining between them. This CDR3 is 15 amino acids long. Germline-derived CDR1 and CDR2 are MNHEY and SMNVEV (reference sequence). CDR3 protein: CASSLAARSNQPQHF. The DNA for the CDR3 is TGTGCCAGCAGTTTAGCGGCGCGATCCAATCAGCCCCAGCATTTT.

This clone was recorded a few times. V and J are TRBV28 and TRBJ2-4, with TRBD2 as a possible D gene (6 bases). Trimming stripped 5 bases from V and 0 bases from J, with 17 bases between. Germline lookup yields CDR1 MDHEN and CDR2 SYDVKM. There are 17 residues in the CDR3. In nucleotides, the CDR3 is TGTGCCAGCAGTCCGATCTCGGAGGGATTAGCCAAAAACATTCAGTACTTC. Translating it yields CASSPISEGLAKNIQYF.

There are a few counts of this clone. This chain links TRBV7-9 with TRBJ2-7; possibly TRBD2 for D (6 bases). The CDR3 covers 13 residues. Germline V gives CDR1 SEHNR, CDR2 FQNEAQ (reference sequence). V lost 5 bases, J lost 5 bases, and 13 bases lay in between. This CDR3 reads CASSRGNLDEQYF. The CDR3 DNA is TGTGCCAGCAGCCGGGGGAATCTGGACGAGCAGTACTTC.

The gene calls are TRBV4-1 and TRBJ1-1; possible D gene TRBD1, 6 bases. The germline gives CDR1 MGHRA, CDR2 YSYEKL. The V end lost 3 bases, the J end lost 2 bases, and 7 bases lay between the germline ends. The CDR3 sequence is 13 residues long. CDR3 protein: CASSQGGNTEAFF. The CDR3 DNA is TGCGCCAGCAGCCAGGGGGGCAACACTGAAGCTTTCTTT.

A single count supports this clone. The rearrangement joins TRBV11-2 to TRBJ2-2; D is unclear. CDR1 SGHAT and CDR2 FQNNGV come from the germline V gene. This CDR3 is 12 amino acids long. The ends were cut back, 5 bases at V and 7 bases at J, with 8 bases in the middle. The CDR3 nucleotides are TGTGCCAGCAGCCCACAGAGCGGGGAGCTGTTTTTT. It specifies CASSPQSGELFF.

In this sample, this clone turned up a few times. The chain combines TRBV6-1 with TRBJ2-5, with D maybe TRBD1 (6 bases). The germline gives CDR1 MNHNS, CDR2 SASEGT. Trimming left V 3 bases short and J 4 bases short, with 6 bases between. CDR3 length: 12 amino acids. CDR3 nucleotide sequence: TGTGCCAGCAGTGACAGGGGAGAGACCCAGTACTTC. It yields the protein CASSDRGETQYF.

V is TRBV10-2 and J is TRBJ2-3; D unresolved. The CDR3 covers 13 residues. Looked up from germline, CDR1 is WSHSY and CDR2 is SAAADI. V lost 5 bases, J lost 2 bases, and 8 bases lay in between. CDR3 nucleotides: TGCGCCAGCAGTTTTTCAAACACAGATACGCAGTATTTT. Translation: CASSFSNTDTQYF.

The chain recombines TRBV6-5 with TRBJ1-1; D possibly corresponds to TRBD1 (5 bases). The length of the CDR3 is 15 residues. Germline CDR1 MNHEY, CDR2 SVGAGI. The V end lost 5 bases, the J end lost 0 bases, and 13 bases lay between the germline ends. CDR3 DNA: TGTGCCAGCAGTCCTCAAGGGGAAATGAACACTGAAGCTTTCTTT. Translated, it gives CASSPQGEMNTEAFF.

The chain carries TRBV7-9 and TRBJ2-5; tentatively, D is TRBD2 (6 bases). The CDR3 is 12 residues long. Germline V gives CDR1 SEHNR, CDR2 FQNEAQ (reference sequence). The V end lost 6 bases, the J end lost 5 bases, and 10 bases lay between the germline ends. CDR3: CASRAGGETQYF. The CDR3 bases are TGTGCCAGCAGAGCAGGAGGGGAGACCCAGTACTTC.

This CDR3 is CASSDYSATQYF. In nucleotides, the CDR3 is TGTGCCAGCAGCGACTACAGCGCGACCCAGTACTTC. The chain is built from TRBV5-6 and TRBJ2-5, with a weak D call TRBD2 (5 bases). Germline loops: CDR1 SGHDT, CDR2 YYEEEE. CDR3 length: 12 residues. Trimming pared 4 bases from V and 7 bases from J, leaving 11 bases between.

V gene TRBV30 combines with J gene TRBJ2-5, with D hard to call. CDR1 and CDR2 from the germline V gene are GTSNPN and SVGIG (reference sequence). V lost 1 base and J 5 bases, leaving 11 bases between the germline ends. The CDR3 length is 13 residues. CDR3 bases: TGTGCCTGGAGTGGGTCGTCGCGCGAGACCCAGTACTTC. Translated: CAWSGSSRETQYF.

This clone was detected ten times or more. This rearrangement joins TRBV9 to TRBJ1-3; TRBD1 is a possible D gene (5 bases). The CDR3 runs to 16 residues. From germline, CDR1 is SGDLS and CDR2 YYNGEE. Deletions cut 4 bases from V and 5 bases from J, with 19 bases between. In DNA form, the CDR3 reads TGTGCCAGCAGCCCTCCGGGGGGGGTAAACAGAAACACCATATATTTT. It encodes CASSPPGGVNRNTIYF.

J is TRBJ2-2 and V is TRBV18; a weak D match, TRBD1 (6 bases). The CDR3 is 18 amino acids. V dropped 3 bases and J dropped 6 bases, with 23 bases sitting between them. From germline, CDR1 is KGHSH and CDR2 LQKENI. The CDR3 bases are TGTGCCAGCTCACCTTCCAGGGGAGAGTTTGTGTCTTCCGGGGAGCTGTTTTTT. Protein: CASSPSRGEFVSSGELFF.

This clone has just one count. This sequence joins TRBV9 and TRBJ2-1; 7 bases are a match to TRBD2. The germline gives CDR1 SGDLS, CDR2 YYNGEE. J lost 3 bases, V lost 4 bases, and 7 bases had no gene match. CDR3 size: 15 residues. This chain's CDR3 is CASSTGTTDYNEQFF. The CDR3 nucleotides read TGTGCCAGCAGCACGGGGACTACGGACTACAATGAGCAGTTCTTC.

This clone was picked up a small number of times. V and J are TRBV9 and TRBJ1-5; 12 nucleotides line up with TRBD1. Germline trimming cut 2 bases from V and 6 bases from J; bases unmatched to any gene: 6. CDR3 size: 16 residues. CDR1 and CDR2 (germline): SGDLS, YYNGEE. The CDR3 DNA is TGTGCCAGCAGCGTTGGGACAGGGGGCCAGGGTCAGCCCCAGCATTTT. This sequence encodes CASSVGTGGQGQPQHF. Based on the CDR3 plus reference TRBV9 and TRBJ1-5, the full variable domain is DSGVTQTPKHLITATGQRVTLRCSPRSGDLSVYWYQQSLDQGLQFLIQYYNGEERAKGNILERFSAQQFPDLHSELNLSSLELGDSALYFCASSVGTGGQGQPQHFGDGTRLSIL.

This sequence joins TRBV5-1 and TRBJ2-3, with D unclear. Looked up from germline, CDR1 is SGHRS and CDR2 is YFSETQ. This CDR3 spans 12 amino acids. Trimming pared 1 base from V and 4 bases from J, leaving 4 bases between. The CDR3 protein is CASSLWADTQYF. DNA for the CDR3: TGCGCCAGCAGCTTGTGGGCAGATACGCAGTATTTT.

The chain has TRBV5-6 and TRBJ2-1, with D tentatively TRBD1 or TRBD2 (5 bases each). The CDR3 sequence is 12 residues long. V gave up 9 bases and J gave up 6 bases, with 13 bases separating them. Germline V gene data show CDR1 as SGHDT and CDR2 as YYEEEE. As DNA, the CDR3 is TGTGCCACAAGGTGGGGGACCAATGAGCAGTTCTTC. Its translation is CATRWGTNEQFF.

This clone has more than one count but fewer than ten. The chain couples TRBV5-1 to TRBJ1-1, with D tentatively TRBD1 (6 bases). The V end lost 6 bases, the J end lost 8 bases, and 11 bases lay between the germline ends. CDR3 length equals 11 residues. The germline V gene has CDR1 SGHRS and CDR2 YFSETQ. The CDR3 DNA follows: TGCGCCAGCAAGGAGGGGGAGGAAGCTTTCTTT. Translation gives CASKEGEEAFF.

V usage is TRBV7-3 and J usage is TRBJ1-1; 9 bases are shared with TRBD1. The CDR3 runs 14 residues. Germline values: CDR1 SGHTA, CDR2 FQGTGA. The trim removed 5 bases at V and 4 bases at J, leaving 5 bases unmatched. CDR3 residues: CASSATGGATEAFF. For the CDR3, the DNA is TGTGCCAGCAGCGCGACAGGGGGGGCCACTGAAGCTTTCTTT.

The J gene is TRBJ2-1, the V gene TRBV12-5; D gene unclear. CDR3 length equals 12 residues. The V and J ends lost 5 bases and 8 bases respectively, with 10 bases between them. From germline, CDR1 is LGHNT and CDR2 FRNRAP. CDR3 DNA sequence: TGTGCTAGTGGTCCCTCCGGGCATGAGCAGTTCTTC. Translated: CASGPSGHEQFF.

The V call is TRBV15, the J call TRBJ2-7; 7 bases agree with TRBD2. CDR1 and CDR2 from the germline V gene are LNHNV and YYDKDF (reference sequence). This CDR3 spans 15 amino acids. V trimming: 5 bases; J trimming: 0 bases; junction bases outside the gene matches: 7. CDR3 residues: CATSYSGVSSYEQYF. The CDR3 DNA reads TGTGCCACCAGCTACAGCGGGGTGAGCTCCTACGAGCAGTACTTC.

The chain is built from TRBV30 and TRBJ1-5; D is uncertain. The CDR3 is 12 residues long. Germline V gene lookup returns CDR1 GTSNPN and CDR2 SVGIG (reference sequence). Between the trimmed V and J ends, which lost 1 base and 5 bases, there was a span of 6 bases. CDR3 bases: TGTGCCTGGAGTGACTATCATCAGCCCCAGCATTTT. Translation gives CAWSDYHQPQHF.

The chain carries TRBV30 and TRBJ2-2; D unclear. This CDR3 has 12 amino acids. V lost 4 bases to trimming and J lost 3 bases, with 6 bases between them. The germline CDR1 and CDR2 sequences are GTSNPN and SVGIG (reference sequence). DNA for the CDR3: TGTGCCTGGACCTTGGACACCGGGGAGCTGTTTTTT. It yields the protein CAWTLDTGELFF. Complete variable domain (other parts from reference TRBV30 and TRBJ2-2): SQTIHQWPATLVQPVGSPLSLECTVEGTSNPNLYWYRQAAGRGLQLLFYSVGIGQISSEVPQNLSASRPQDRQFILSSKKLLLSDSGFYLCAWTLDTGELFFGEGSRLTVL.